This T cell receptor (beta chain) was identified in a study of blood T cell repertoires in COVID-19. In the study overall: Acute and convalescent COVID-19 specimens originated in the United States, Italy and Spain. In each case, the material was cDNA or gDNA derived from T cells, B-cell-depleted T cells, or PBMCs.

In the authors' methods: Reference gene primers were amplified, and this amplification served to estimate nucleated cell counts. Sequencing used immunoSEQ multiplex PCR; TCRdb keeps in-frame clones, though not all of them. V and J calls and clone size are those listed in that table; D and trimming were worked out from the DNA. The sample contains tens of thousands of clones, around three quarters of which appear only once. This CDR3 is built from 17 residues. The V and J ends lost 0 bases and 3 bases respectively, with 15 bases between them. CDR1 and CDR2 (germline): LGHDT, YNNKEL (reference sequence).

Sample: peripheral blood. The chain combines TRBV3-1 (or the pseudogene TRBV3-2) with TRBJ2-1; weak D call: TRBD2 (5 bases). The TCR originated in a woman between 65 and 79 years old with acute or convalescent COVID-19. Here the CDR3 DNA reads TGTGCCAGCAGCCAAGATTTAGGGAGCAATTTCTACAATGAGCAGTTCTTC. Protein: CASSQDLGSNFYNEQFF.